Listed below are T cell receptor beta chains from one sample, sequenced in a study of shared clonotypes between healthy human individuals. Method: immunoSEQ multiplex PCR; TCRdb's copy keeps in-frame clones and lacks some. Of some 2 million clones listed, approximately 95% were seen once; the top ten hold roughly 0.13%. Sequenced sample: naive CD4+ T cells sorted from blood. Receptors originate from a man younger than 30 in good health. The CDR3 runs from the conserved cysteine through the conserved F or W. The order of the fields is J gene, V gene, D gene, CDR3 protein, CDR3 DNA. The D gene is left open where the match is weak.

>TRBJ2-7|TRBV7-9|-
CASSRRPDASYEQYF
TGTGCCAGCAGCCGACGACCGGACGCCTCCTACGAGCAGTACTTC
>TRBJ2-1|TRBV4-1|-
CASSQARPGPLDEQFF
TGCGCCAGCAGCCAAGCACGCCCGGGACCTCTGGATGAGCAGTTCTTC
>TRBJ1-3|TRBV4-1|-
CASSQGDRSGNTIYF
TGCGCCAGCAGCCAAGGCGACAGATCTGGAAACACCATATATTTT
>TRBJ1-6|TRBV5-1|-
CASSLAGSSYNSPLHF
TGCGCCAGCAGCTTGGCGGGTAGCTCCTATAATTCACCCCTCCACTTT
>TRBJ2-5|TRBV18|-
CASSRGQQETQYF
TGTGCCAGCTCACGGGGACAACAAGAGACCCAGTACTTC
>TRBJ2-5|TRBV10-3|-
CAISEKQQETQYF
TGTGCCATCAGTGAGAAACAGCAAGAGACCCAGTACTTC
>TRBJ1-5|TRBV9|-
CASSVKRETQPQHF
TGTGCCAGCAGCGTAAAAAGGGAGACTCAGCCCCAGCATTTT
>TRBJ1-1|TRBV30|-
CALGGNLNTEAFF
TGTGCCCTCGGGGGCAACCTTAACACTGAAGCTTTCTTT
>TRBJ2-3|TRBV7-3|-
CASSGLGTDTQYF
TGTGCCAGCAGCGGGCTGGGCACAGATACGCAGTATTTT
>TRBJ1-1|TRBV29-1|-
CSAWGHIYRRWHTEAFF
TGCAGCGCTTGGGGTCATATCTACCGAAGGTGGCACACTGAAGCTTTCTTT
>TRBJ2-3|TRBV4-1|TRBD2
CASSPLFLREGRTDTQYF
TGCGCCAGCAGCCCCCTCTTTTTGCGGGAGGGTAGAACAGATACGCAGTATTTT
>TRBJ1-5|TRBV30|TRBD1
CAWSPDREGNQPQHF
TGTGCCTGGAGCCCGGACAGGGAAGGCAATCAGCCCCAGCATTTT
>TRBJ2-4|TRBV7-2|-
CASSLSTGLGQNIQYF
TGTGCCAGCAGCTTATCGACGGGGTTGGGACAAAACATTCAGTACTTC
>TRBJ1-1|TRBV30|-
CAWSVGGSTEAFF
TGTGCCTGGAGTGTGGGGGGGAGCACTGAAGCTTTCTTT
>TRBJ2-2|TRBV5-1|-
CASSLQGSGELFF
TGCGCCAGCAGCTTGCAGGGATCCGGGGAGCTGTTTTTT
>TRBJ1-1|TRBV6-5|TRBD1
CASTTLQGATEAFF
TGTGCCAGCACTACCTTACAGGGGGCCACTGAAGCTTTCTTT